The source of this TCR beta chain is a study of shared clonotypes between healthy human individuals. About the study: Three CD4 naive, three CD4 memory, two CD8 naive and one CD8 memory plate were used per donor.

The V gene lost 0 bases and the J gene lost 6 bases, with 12 bases spanning the gap. This CDR3 has 13 residues. Per the germline V gene, CDR1 is GTSNPN and CDR2 is SVGIG (reference sequence). This clone is a singleton in its sample. Each PCR replicate from the sorted subsets contained around 0.2 ug DNA, which is about 30,000 T cell genomes. Assay: immunoSEQ multiplex PCR; the TCRdb copy retains only in-frame clones and omits some. The sample contains some 2,000,000 clones, roughly 94% of which appear only once. This sequence joins TRBV30 and TRBJ2-7, with D tentatively TRBD1 (5 bases). Sample: naive CD4+ T cells sorted from blood. Indicated subset: CD45RA+ positively selected. This TCR was sampled from a man aged 18 to 35 in good health. The CDR3 loop is CAWSVLTTGEQYF. CDR3 nucleotides: TGTGCCTGGAGTGTACTGACCACAGGCGAGCAGTACTTC.